These T cell receptor beta chains were read from a single sample in a study of shared clonotypes between healthy human individuals. Using immunoSEQ multiplex PCR, the repertoire was profiled, and TCRdb retains in-frame clones only, with some absent. The table shows a few million clones, with around 94% occurring only once. Sequencing was done on a sample of naive CD4+ T cells sorted from blood. These TCRs come from a man younger than 35 in good health. Each CDR3 is given with its conserved first and last residue. Each record gives: CDR3 DNA, CDR3 protein, CDR3 length, clone size, V gene, J gene, D gene. The D gene is left open where the match is weak. Where a row states a size, it is once, few, many or the class of an expanded clone; other rows omit it.

TGTGCCAGCAGCCGCGGACCGGTCACCGGGGAGCTGTTTTTT,CASSRGPVTGELFF,14,-,TRBV11-2,TRBJ2-2,-
TGCGCCAGCAGGCCAGTAACGAACACCGGGGAGCTGTTTTTT,CASRPVTNTGELFF,14,-,TRBV5-1,TRBJ2-2,-
TGTGCCAGCAGTTACACCTCTGCAGGGAACTATGGCTACACCTTC,CASSYTSAGNYGYTF,15,-,TRBV6-5,TRBJ1-2,-
TGCGCCAGCAGCCCGGGACAGGGACCCTATGGCTACACCTTC,CASSPGQGPYGYTF,14,-,TRBV5-1,TRBJ1-2,TRBD1
TGCGCCAGCCAAGGCACTCAGTACACCATATATTTT,CASQGTQYTIYF,12,-,TRBV10-2,TRBJ1-3,-
TGTGCCTGGAGTGTACGCCCAGACACTGAAGCTTTCTTT,CAWSVRPDTEAFF,13,-,TRBV30,TRBJ1-1,-
TGTGCCAGCAGTTACTCACGACCAGGGAGATACGAGCAGTACTTC,CASSYSRPGRYEQYF,15,-,TRBV6-5,TRBJ2-7,-
TGTGCCAGCAGTCCGCATGCAGGGTCGAGCTCCTATAATTCACCCCTCCACTTT,CASSPHAGSSSYNSPLHF,18,-,TRBV28,TRBJ1-6,-
TGTGCCAGCAGCGCCACTAGCGCGGAGCAGTTCTTC,CASSATSAEQFF,12,-,TRBV11-3,TRBJ2-1,TRBD2
TGTGCCAGCAGTTTCGACGGGATAGTCAATGAGCAGTTCTTC,CASSFDGIVNEQFF,14,-,TRBV27,TRBJ2-1,-
TGTGCCAGTAGTTCGGACAGAGCCTTAGTTGCAACTAATGAAAAACTGTTTTTT,CASSSDRALVATNEKLFF,18,-,TRBV19,TRBJ1-4,-
TGTGCCAGCAGTTCCGGGACAGGGGCGGCTGGGGCCAACGTCCTGACTTTC,CASSSGTGAAGANVLTF,17,-,TRBV2,TRBJ2-6,TRBD1
TGTGCCATCAGGGGACTAGCGGGGAGCACAGATACGCAGTATTTT,CAIRGLAGSTDTQYF,15,-,TRBV10-3,TRBJ2-3,TRBD2
TGTGCCAGCAGTGAGCAGGGGAACACCGGGGAGCTGTTTTTT,CASSEQGNTGELFF,14,once,TRBV2,TRBJ2-2,-
TGTGCCAGCAGCTCCCTACCAGGCCGGGGGGAGCTGTTTTTT,CASSSLPGRGELFF,14,-,TRBV27,TRBJ2-2,-
TGTGCCAGCTCACGAAACAGGGAATCGGTCGGAAACACCATATATTTT,CASSRNRESVGNTIYF,16,once,TRBV18,TRBJ1-3,-
TGTGCTAGTGGTTTGGCTCGGAGGAACACTGAAGCTTTCTTT,CASGLARRNTEAFF,14,-,TRBV12-5,TRBJ1-1,-
TGTGCCAGCGCCCCCGGGGGAACTTCCTACGAGCAGTACTTC,CASAPGGTSYEQYF,14,-,TRBV7-2,TRBJ2-7,-
TGCGCCAGCAGTTGGGAGCCAACGGGGTACGAGCAGTACTTC,CASSWEPTGYEQYF,14,-,TRBV5-1,TRBJ2-7,-
TGTGCCAGCGGGGACAGTTATAATTCACCCCTCCACTTT,CASGDSYNSPLHF,13,-,TRBV19,TRBJ1-6,TRBD1
TGTGCCACCAGCAGAGATCGTGCGGGAGGGCCCTTAGAGCAGTACTTC,CATSRDRAGGPLEQYF,16,-,TRBV15,TRBJ2-7,TRBD2
TGTGCCAGCAGCCGAACCGGGGGTCAGCCCCAGCATTTT,CASSRTGGQPQHF,13,-,TRBV6-5,TRBJ1-5,-
TGCAGTGCTCCGTCGGGGCGCGCTTTCTTT,CSAPSGRAFF,10,-,TRBV20-1,TRBJ1-1,-
TGTGCCAGCTCACCCCGAAGCGGGGGGCAATCCTACAATGAGCAGTTCTTC,CASSPRSGGQSYNEQFF,17,-,TRBV18,TRBJ2-1,TRBD2
TGTGCCAGCAGTTACAGTTACAGCTCCTACGAGCAGTACTTC,CASSYSYSSYEQYF,14,-,TRBV6-6,TRBJ2-7,-
TGTGCCATCAGTGACAGTCCTTTTGGGGAAAAACTGTTTTTT,CAISDSPFGEKLFF,14,-,TRBV10-3,TRBJ1-4,-
TGTGCCAGCAGGGGGGATCCAGTAAAGAACACTGAAGCTTTCTTT,CASRGDPVKNTEAFF,15,-,TRBV6-1,TRBJ1-1,-
TGTGCCATCAGTGATGAGCGGGGGGGCACCGGGGAGCTGTTTTTT,CAISDERGGTGELFF,15,-,TRBV10-3,TRBJ2-2,TRBD2
TGTGCCCCGGGGCCTTATAGCAATCAGCCCCAGCATTTT,CAPGPYSNQPQHF,13,-,TRBV28,TRBJ1-5,-
TGTGCCAGCAGTTTACCCGGGTGGACTGAAGCTTTCTTT,CASSLPGWTEAFF,13,few,TRBV28,TRBJ1-1,-
TGTGCCAGTAGTAGCCCCCGAGACAGGTCTAGGGAGACCCAGTACTTC,CASSSPRDRSRETQYF,16,-,TRBV19,TRBJ2-5,-
TGTGCCACCGGGCTGCGAGACTATGGCTACACCTTC,CATGLRDYGYTF,12,-,TRBV6-9,TRBJ1-2,-
TGTGCCAGCAGCCCCCAGGGTCTGAACAATGAGCAGTTCTTC,CASSPQGLNNEQFF,14,-,TRBV28,TRBJ2-1,-
TGCAGTGCTTGGCGAGTAGATACGCAGTATTTT,CSAWRVDTQYF,11,-,TRBV20-1,TRBJ2-3,-
TGCGCCAGCAAGGGACCCTCGAACACCGGGGAGCTGTTTTTT,CASKGPSNTGELFF,14,-,TRBV10-2,TRBJ2-2,-
TGTGCCAGTAGTATGACCCCTCCTGAGAACACTGAAGCTTTCTTT,CASSMTPPENTEAFF,15,once,TRBV19,TRBJ1-1,-
TGTGCCAGCACGCCCCCATATGGAGAGTCCCAGTTCTTC,CASTPPYGESQFF,13,-,TRBV6-1,TRBJ2-1,-
TGTGCCAGCTCACCGGGGCCTGAAAGGGGAGAAAAACTGTTTTTT,CASSPGPERGEKLFF,15,once,TRBV18,TRBJ1-4,-
TGCGCCAGCAGCCAAGAGTGGGGGAGAGGGGCCAACGTCCTGACTTTC,CASSQEWGRGANVLTF,16,-,TRBV4-1,TRBJ2-6,-
TGTGCCAGCAGCGGCAACCCCGGGGGGGCGCCTGAAGCTTTCTTT,CASSGNPGGAPEAFF,15,-,TRBV9,TRBJ1-1,-
TGTGCCAGCAGTTACACTAGGAAGACTAATGAAAAACTGTTTTTT,CASSYTRKTNEKLFF,15,-,TRBV6-5,TRBJ1-4,-
TGCGCCAGCAGCCTACTTACTGGGCTTGACGAGCAGTACTTC,CASSLLTGLDEQYF,14,-,TRBV5-1,TRBJ2-7,-
TGTGCCAGCGGATTAATACAGGGGAATAGGTATACGAACACTGAAGCTTTCTTT,CASGLIQGNRYTNTEAFF,18,-,TRBV7-2,TRBJ1-1,TRBD1
TGTGCCAGCAACCTCGGAGGGGTTGTTACCGGGGAGCTGTTTTTT,CASNLGGVVTGELFF,15,-,TRBV6-1,TRBJ2-2,-
TGTGCCAGCAGCGTGACGGGACTAGCGGCGCAAGAGACCCAGTACTTC,CASSVTGLAAQETQYF,16,-,TRBV9,TRBJ2-5,TRBD2
TGCGCGACCCTCCGAACGGCTCTCTATGGCTACACCTTC,CATLRTALYGYTF,13,-,TRBV5-1,TRBJ1-2,-
TGCGCCAGCAGCTTGGATCGGAACGGCCGAAGTACTGAAGCTTTCTTT,CASSLDRNGRSTEAFF,16,-,TRBV5-1,TRBJ1-1,-
TGTGCCAGCAGCCCCGCCGGGGACAGGGCCCTCTACGAGCAGTACTTC,CASSPAGDRALYEQYF,16,-,TRBV4-2,TRBJ2-7,TRBD1
TGTGCCAGCAGTTACGGGGGGGGAGGAGAGACCCAGTACTTC,CASSYGGGGETQYF,14,-,TRBV6-5,TRBJ2-5,TRBD2
TGTGCCAGCAGCTTAGCGTTGGGTAACGGGACGGGGAGCAATCAGCCCCAGCATTTT,CASSLALGNGTGSNQPQHF,19,-,TRBV7-6,TRBJ1-5,-
TGTGCCAGCAGTGAACGTGCTAGCGGGAGTTCAGAGACCCAGTACTTC,CASSERASGSSETQYF,16,-,TRBV2,TRBJ2-5,TRBD2
TGTGCCTGGAGTGTAGGTCGGGGAGCTGGAAACACCATATATTTT,CAWSVGRGAGNTIYF,15,-,TRBV30,TRBJ1-3,-
TGTGCCAGCAGCTTAGAGTACGAGCAGTACTTC,CASSLEYEQYF,11,few,TRBV7-9,TRBJ2-7,-
TGTGCCAGCAGCCAGACAGGGAAGACCTTCTCCTATAATTCACCCCTCCACTTT,CASSQTGKTFSYNSPLHF,18,once,TRBV5-6,TRBJ1-6,TRBD1
TGTGCCAGCAGGGGAGGGCTAGCGGTTTCCTACGAGCAGTACTTC,CASRGGLAVSYEQYF,15,-,TRBV6-5,TRBJ2-7,TRBD2
TGTGCCAGCAGCAAGGGTGGAGCCAAAAACATTCAGTACTTC,CASSKGGAKNIQYF,14,-,TRBV21-1,TRBJ2-4,-